This is a list of T cell receptor beta chains from one sample in a study of blood T cells in healthy people across ages. One entry per CDR3 protein results from TCRdb running MiXCR on the 5' RACE reads. The profile covers approximately 1.5 million distinct CDR3 sequences, with 30% to 40% appearing a single time and roughly 12% taken by the ten largest. The sample was blood. The receptors were gathered from a woman in her thirties in good health. The conserved cysteine and the conserved F or W are not part of the CDR3 here. D genes are given only for firm matches. Clone sizes are given selectively: once, few, many, or a class where the clone is expanded.

>TRBD2|TRBV15|14|TRBJ2-5|NA
TTSRDLAGVQETQY
>TRBD2|TRBV27|11|TRBJ2-7|few
ASSLTSEYEQY
>NA|TRBV7-9|16|TRBJ1-6|NA
ASSLPQQGGSYNSPLH
>NA|TRBV11-2|13|TRBJ2-5|NA
ASSRGRTYQETQY
>TRBD1|TRBV7-3|11|TRBJ2-5|NA
ASSSQTGGVQY
>NA|TRBV20-1|13|TRBJ2-1|NA
SGRLGGPSYNEQF
>TRBD2|TRBV20-1|13|TRBJ2-1|few
SALRTSGTYNEQF
>NA|TRBV7-8|14|TRBJ2-7|NA
ASSSFSTTGSYEQY
>NA|TRBV27|12|TRBJ2-7|NA
ASSKLGQSYEQY
>NA|TRBV2|12|TRBJ1-3|NA
ASSEDGHGNTIY
>NA|TRBV9|11|TRBJ1-2|NA
VSERYGGSGYT